This T cell receptor beta chain was retrieved from a study of blood T cells in healthy people across ages. Study-wide points: The study found more naive CD4+ cells and higher diversity in long-lived than aged donors. PBMCs went unsorted, and a conclusive naive versus antigen-experienced comparison was therefore prevented.

V was shortened by 5 bases and J by 12 bases, with 19 bases between the two germline ends. Germline CDR1 and CDR2: KGHDR and SFDVKD. The CDR3 runs to 14 residues. Comments on this clonotype: Its antigen remains unidentified.

A second PCR, run for about 7 to 11 cycles, used a sample-barcoded 5' primer plus a J-beta primer mix. Through a template-switch adaptor with 12 random nucleotides, each cDNA molecule received a tag. TCRdb redid the calling of the 5' RACE reads with MiXCR, one entry per CDR3 protein. Among about 1 million distinct CDR3 sequences listed, 45% were seen once. Donor samples were obtained from healthy Caucasian individuals from Russia, aged about 6 to 100. The specimen sequenced was blood. The chain has TRBV24-1 and TRBJ2-1; possibly TRBD1 for D (7 bases). This clonotype was sampled from a woman in her fifties or sixties in good health. CDR3 protein: CATSGRGREAGQFF. The CDR3 DNA reads as TGTGCCACCAGTGGGAGGGGGCGCGAGGCTGGGCAGTTCTTC.